This passage covers 6 T cell receptor beta chains from one sample sequenced in a study of persistence of HIV-infected CD4 T cells. These receptors are not linked to any known antigen. Sequencing used immunoSEQ version 4 in survey mode. Only in-frame clones appear in the TCRdb table, and some are missing; sequencing was by immunoSEQ multiplex PCR. The sample yields under 25,000 clones, around 74% seen once. Cells were stimulated with overlapping HIV-1 Gag 15-mer peptides. Sorting of responding CD4+ T cells relied on upregulated CD40 ligand together with CD69. The sample consisted of CD4+ T cells sorted from PBMCs after roughly 20-hour stimulation, taken from a patient who received antiretroviral therapy. These receptors were obtained from an adult man with HIV who was CMV-seropositive.

This clone is labeled as medium-sized. The rearrangement joins TRBV7-2 to TRBJ2-3; possible D gene TRBD2, 5 bases. Germline values: CDR1 SGHTA, CDR2 FQGNSA. The V and J ends lost 4 bases and 3 bases respectively, with 20 bases between them. The CDR3 contains 17 residues. CDR3 nucleotides: TGTGCCAGCAGCTCCCTTGCGGGCGGGTGGGGAACAGATACGCAGTATTTT. This gives the protein CASSSLAGGWGTDTQYF.

The CDR3 region has the DNA TGTGCCTGGACCTCTACACTAGCCGGGGAGCTGTTTTTT. Its translation: CAWTSTLAGELFF. The rearrangement uses TRBV30 and TRBJ2-2, with D possibly TRBD2 on 5 matching bases. CDR1 and CDR2 from the germline V gene are GTSNPN and SVGIG (reference sequence). V shed 4 bases and J shed 6 bases, with 12 bases lying between them. CDR3 length: 13 amino acids.

V gene TRBV24-1 combines with J gene TRBJ2-3, with a possible D match to TRBD2 (5 bases). There are 13 residues in the CDR3. Germline V CDR1 and CDR2: KGHDR, SFDVKD. Trimming pared 4 bases from V and 4 bases from J, leaving 8 bases between. The DNA of the CDR3 is TGTGCCACCAGTGAAAGGGAGTCAGATACGCAGTATTTT. This encodes CATSERESDTQYF.

This clone was picked up a small number of times. The rearrangement joins TRBV19 to TRBJ2-7; perhaps TRBD1 as D (5 bases). Per germline, CDR1 LNHDA and CDR2 SQIVND (reference sequence). The CDR3 is 15 amino acids. Trimming shortened V by 3 bases and J by 0 bases, and 12 bases separated the two germline ends. The CDR3 coding sequence is TGTGCCAGTAGTATGCGGACAATGAGCTCCTACGAGCAGTACTTC. Translated, it gives CASSMRTMSSYEQYF.

V and J are TRBV9 and TRBJ2-4, with 8 bases that match TRBD2. V trimming: 0 bases; J trimming: 2 bases; junction bases outside the gene matches: 7. Germline V CDR1 and CDR2: SGDLS, YYNGEE. The CDR3 sequence is 17 residues long. The CDR3 loop is CASSVAESGGSKNIQYF. CDR3 nucleotide sequence: TGTGCCAGCAGCGTAGCTGAAAGCGGGGGTTCCAAAAACATTCAGTACTTC.

The rearrangement uses TRBV28 and TRBJ2-7, with D perhaps matching TRBD1 or TRBD2 (5 bases each). Germline CDR1 reads MDHEN; CDR2 reads SYDVKM. The V end was cut by 5 bases, the J end by 2 bases, with 10 bases between. CDR3 length: 13 amino acids. This CDR3 reads CASSHGTTYEQYF. DNA for the CDR3: TGTGCCAGCAGTCACGGGACGACCTACGAGCAGTACTTC.